This TCR beta chain was recovered during a study of cytomegalovirus exposure and HLA in healthy donors. Study-level results: Rarity marked most TCR sequences, yet some public TCRs occurred in many donors. What a later analysis reportedly showed was that an Asian-associated ancestry cluster had fewer N-insertions than the approximately 720-donor mean. Upon later analysis, HLA-associated TCR beta chains proved more clonally expanded than other, equally common chains. Among CMV-associated TCR beta chains, most appeared HLA-restricted in a later analysis.

Primers included in the PCR were 60 Vbeta and 13 Jbeta primers. Profiled with immunoSEQ multiplex PCR; TCRdb holds only in-frame clones, not every one. Among about 120,000 clones listed, around 78% were seen once. The V gene's germline CDR1 is LGHNA and CDR2 YNFKEQ. The CDR3 is 16 residues long. The V end lost 0 bases, the J end lost 4 bases, and 13 bases lay between the germline ends. Details on this clone: The antigen is not known.

This receptor was identified in a woman under 40 in good health and CMV-seropositive. This sequence joins TRBV4-2 and TRBJ1-3; D is undetermined. Sample: PBMCs. The CDR3 here is CASSQEIGGLGNTIYF. Written as DNA, the CDR3 is TGTGCCAGCAGCCAAGAGATCGGCGGACTCGGAAACACCATATATTTT.